This passage covers 29 T cell receptor beta chains from one sample sequenced in a study of metastatic and nonmetastatic thyroid tumors. TCRdb recomputed clones from the PCR reads via MiXCR. The sample carries 20,000 to 30,000 clones, roughly 13% recorded once. Patients had received no treatment of any kind before thyroid surgery. Sequenced material: blood. These receptors came from a female donor with papillary thyroid cancer or a benign thyroid nodule (not recorded which). Some clones in this sample may be carry-over from other donors' samples.

This clone was counted many times. V and J are TRBV6-1 and TRBJ2-4; D is tentatively TRBD1 or TRBD2 (7 bases each). The CDR3 has 15 residues. Germline values: CDR1 MNHNS, CDR2 SASEGT. The germline V and J ends were trimmed by 8 bases and 1 base, with 15 bases remaining between them. The CDR3, as DNA: TGTGCCAGCTTGGGAGGGGGCGCGGCCAAAAACATTCAGTACTTC. Its protein product is CASLGGGAAKNIQYF.

This clone was found a few times. This chain joins TRBV3-1 and TRBJ2-6, with D possibly being TRBD1 or TRBD2 (5 bases each). The CDR3 totals 17 residues. Germline V gene sequence: CDR1 LGHDT, CDR2 YNNKEL (reference sequence). V was pared by 2 bases and J by 2 bases, with 13 bases between. CDR3 in amino acids: CASSQLPWGTGANVLTF. CDR3 nucleotide sequence: TGTGCCAGCAGCCAACTACCCTGGGGGACTGGGGCCAACGTCCTGACTTTC.

This clone was counted ten times or more. V and J are TRBV6-5 and TRBJ1-6; 11 bases match TRBD1. V trimming: 6 bases; J trimming: 0 bases; junction bases outside the gene matches: 10. Germline values: CDR1 MNHEY, CDR2 SVGAGI. The length of the CDR3 is 19 residues. The CDR3 spells CASRAGTGGFSSYNSPLHF. DNA for the CDR3: TGTGCCAGCAGGGCCGGGACAGGGGGTTTTAGCTCCTATAATTCACCCCTCCACTTT.

In this sample, this clone turned up many times. The chain has TRBV11-2 and TRBJ2-1, with 11 nucleotides matching TRBD2. J was trimmed by 8 bases and V by 6 bases; bases with no gene match: 9. The CDR3 is 15 amino acids. Germline CDR1 SGHAT, CDR2 FQNNGV. The CDR3 nucleotides are TGTGCCAGCAGGAATCGACTAGCGGGACACGATGAGCAGTTCTTC. This gives the protein CASRNRLAGHDEQFF.

In the case of this clone: The junction and the germline gene differ at one end; a read error may be behind it. This sequence joins TRBV7-8 and TRBJ2-7; tentatively, D is TRBD1 (6 bases). The CDR3 has 12 residues. Looked up from germline, CDR1 is SGHVS and CDR2 is FQNEAQ. The CDR3 reads CASILVGGEQYF. The CDR3, as DNA: TGTGCCAGCATCTTAGTAGGGGGCGAGCAGTACTTC. The full variable domain, rest sourced from reference TRBV7-8 and TRBJ2-7, is GAGVSQSPRYKVAKRGQDVALRCDPISGHVSLFWYQQALGQGPEFLTYFQNEAQLDKSGLPSDRFFAERPEGSVSTLKIQRTQQEDSAVYLCASILVGGEQYFGPGTRLTVT.

This clone was recorded many times. This CDR3 is CASSLAGGFADTQYF. CDR3 DNA: TGTGCCAGCAGCTTAGCGGGGGGGTTCGCAGATACGCAGTATTTT. The chain has TRBV7-2 and TRBJ2-3; TRBD2 matches 7 bases. Trimming cost V 0 bases and J 4 bases; bases outside gene matches: 4. The CDR3 spans 15 residues. The V gene's germline CDR1 is SGHTA and CDR2 FQGNSA. Filled out from reference TRBV7-2 and TRBJ2-3, the complete variable domain reads GAGVSQSPSNKVTEKGKDVELRCDPISGHTALYWYRQSLGQGLEFLIYFQGNSAPDKSGLPSDRFSAERTGGSVSTLTIQRTQQEDSAVYLCASSLAGGFADTQYFGPGTRLTVL.

The table lists this clone with many counts. DNA of the CDR3: TGTGCCAGCAGTTTAGGAGGCACCGGGGAGCTGTTTTTT. Amino acids: CASSLGGTGELFF. The rearrangement links TRBV25-1 to TRBJ2-2, with TRBD2 as a possible D gene (5 bases). V lost 5 bases and J lost 4, with 8 bases in between. The CDR3 runs 13 residues. Germline lookup yields CDR1 MGHDK and CDR2 SYGVNS.

The sample holds many counts of this clone. This chain links TRBV11-2 with TRBJ2-3; D perhaps matches TRBD2 (5 bases). The V gene's germline CDR1 is SGHAT and CDR2 FQNNGV. Trimming took off 5 bases at V and 6 bases at J, with 24 bases between the two ends. The length of the CDR3 is 17 residues. The CDR3 DNA is TGTGCCAGCAGCCCCTATGGGAACCGGGATGTGGGGGATACGCAGTATTTT. It is translated as CASSPYGNRDVGDTQYF.

This clone has a count of ten or more. This chain joins TRBV27 and TRBJ2-1; D remains ambiguous. The CDR3 spans 15 residues. Between the trimmed V and J ends, which lost 6 bases and 0 bases, there was a span of 12 bases. Germline CDR1 and CDR2: MNHEY and SMNVEV (reference sequence). CDR3 sequence reads: CASSYSWSSYNEQFF. For the CDR3, the DNA is TGTGCCAGCAGCTACTCCTGGAGCTCCTACAATGAGCAGTTCTTC.

At least ten counts were recorded for this clone. The chain employs TRBV20-1 and TRBJ1-3; D is unclear. V lost 1 base and J 0 bases, leaving 10 bases between the germline ends. CDR3 size: 15 residues. The germline gives CDR1 DFQATT, CDR2 SNEGSKA (reference sequence). The CDR3 is CSARGSFGSGNTIYF. The CDR3 DNA reads as TGCAGTGCTAGAGGGTCCTTCGGCTCTGGAAACACCATATATTTT.

At least ten counts were recorded for this clone. The V and J genes are TRBV9 and TRBJ2-7; D tentatively reads TRBD1 or TRBD2 (5 bases each). This CDR3 contains 15 residues. The V end lost 0 bases, the J end lost 2 bases, and 12 bases lay between the germline ends. CDR1 and CDR2 (germline): SGDLS, YYNGEE. The CDR3 sequence is CASSVAAGTAYEQYF. CDR3 DNA sequence: TGTGCCAGCAGCGTAGCGGCCGGGACGGCCTACGAGCAGTACTTC.

This clone was seen ten or more times. The chain joins TRBV7-2 to TRBJ1-2, with D possibly matching TRBD1 (5 bases). Germline V CDR1 and CDR2: SGHTA, FQGNSA. V lost 4 bases to trimming and J lost 2 bases, with 20 bases between them. The CDR3 runs 17 residues. The CDR3: CASSSARRGARNYGYTF. CDR3 bases: TGTGCCAGCAGCTCCGCAAGGAGGGGCGCAAGAAACTATGGCTACACCTTC.

This clone ranks as medium-sized (0.01 to 0.1%). The chain uses TRBV5-1 and TRBJ2-1, with TRBD2 as a possible D gene (5 bases). In germline, CDR1 is SGHRS, CDR2 YFSETQ. The CDR3 spans 16 residues. With 0 bases removed from V and 0 bases from J, the gap between germline ends came to 10 bases. The CDR3 reads CASSLGTPSSYNEQFF. CDR3 DNA: TGCGCCAGCAGCTTGGGGACTCCGAGCTCCTACAATGAGCAGTTCTTC.

By sample share, this clone is medium-sized. In nucleotides, the CDR3 is TGTGCCAGCAGTAGTAGGGCAACCTACGAGCAGTACTTC. Its translation is CASSSRATYEQYF. This rearrangement joins TRBV11-2 to TRBJ2-7; no reliable D call. Between the trimmed V and J ends, which lost 6 bases and 2 bases, there was a span of 11 bases. The V gene's germline CDR1 is SGHAT and CDR2 FQNNGV. The CDR3 sequence is 13 residues long.

This clone was found many times. The gene calls are TRBV7-2 and TRBJ1-5; tentative D call: TRBD1 (5 bases). This CDR3 has 15 residues. Trimming shortened V by 5 bases and J by 7 bases, and 18 bases separated the two germline ends. Germline V gene sequence: CDR1 SGHTA, CDR2 FQGNSA. The CDR3 DNA follows: TGTGCCAGCAGCCGAAACAGGATTCTGGGCCAGCCCCAGCATTTT. Translating gives CASSRNRILGQPQHF.

The J gene is TRBJ1-2, the V gene TRBV6-5; D gene ambiguous. Germline V gene sequence: CDR1 MNHEY, CDR2 SVGAGI. The CDR3 has 13 amino acids. The germline V and J ends were trimmed by 4 bases and 8 bases, with 14 bases remaining between them. The CDR3 region has the DNA TGTGCCAGCAGTTTTCGGGCTGACCGAGGCTACACCTTC. It yields the protein CASSFRADRGYTF.

This clone was seen at least ten times. The genes are TRBV19 and TRBJ2-3; D unclear. CDR3 length equals 17 residues. CDR1 and CDR2 (germline): LNHDA, SQIVND (reference sequence). Deletions cut 4 bases from V and 3 bases from J, with 20 bases between. The CDR3 loop is CASSTPGLTGGTDTQYF. The CDR3 DNA reads TGTGCCAGTAGTACTCCGGGCCTAACGGGTGGGACAGATACGCAGTATTTT.

Many counts were recorded for this clone. This rearrangement joins TRBV6-1 to TRBJ1-3; no definite D call. The germline CDR1 and CDR2 sequences are MNHNS and SASEGT. The CDR3 covers 16 residues. Trimming pared 7 bases from V and 0 bases from J, leaving 16 bases between. CDR3 sequence (DNA): TGTGCCAGCATCTTTTCCGGCGGACGCTCTGGAAACACCATATATTTT. This sequence encodes CASIFSGGRSGNTIYF.

This clone was counted at least ten times. The chain carries TRBV30 and TRBJ1-6; TRBD1 is a possible D gene (6 bases). Germline CDR1 and CDR2: GTSNPN and SVGIG (reference sequence). V dropped 3 bases and J dropped 7 bases, with 10 bases sitting between them. CDR3 size: 13 residues. In nucleotides, the CDR3 is TGTGCCTGGAGACAGGGTTGGAATTCACCCCTCCACTTT. Translating gives CAWRQGWNSPLHF.

This clone was counted many times. The chain couples TRBV5-6 to TRBJ2-3; 11 nucleotides align to TRBD2. This CDR3 has 17 amino acids. V lost 0 bases, J lost 5 bases, and 8 bases stayed unmatched. CDR1 is SGHDT and CDR2 is YYEEEE in the germline V gene. The CDR3 here is CASSLEGSGRAGDTQYF. The CDR3 DNA is TGTGCCAGCAGCTTGGAAGGTAGCGGGAGGGCCGGAGATACGCAGTATTTT.

The table lists this clone with many counts. V gene TRBV15 combines with J gene TRBJ1-5; 7 positions match TRBD1. Germline V gives CDR1 LNHNV, CDR2 YYDKDF (reference sequence). CDR3 size: 15 residues. With 3 bases clipped from V and 3 bases from J, the junction kept 5 bases outside the gene matches. The DNA for the CDR3 is TGTGCCACCAGCAGGGATGACAGGGACAATCAGCCCCAGCATTTT. This encodes CATSRDDRDNQPQHF.

The rearrangement uses TRBV11-1 and TRBJ2-3; D perhaps matches TRBD1 (5 bases). This CDR3 contains 15 residues. Germline V gene data show CDR1 as SGHAT and CDR2 as FQDESV (reference sequence). V lost 4 bases and J lost 0, with 11 bases in between. The CDR3, as DNA: TGTGCCAGCAGCTACTGGGGCAGAAGCACAGATACGCAGTATTTT. The encoded protein is CASSYWGRSTDTQYF.

The table lists this clone with many counts. The CDR3 nucleotides are TGTGCCAGCAGTTATGGTAGCGACCCTGTATGGGCAGATACGCAGTATTTT. Translation: CASSYGSDPVWADTQYF. The chain joins TRBV6-2 or TRBV6-3 to TRBJ2-3; a weak D match, TRBD2 (5 bases). Germline CDR1 is MNHEY and CDR2 is SVGEGT. V lost 3 bases to trimming and J lost 4 bases, with 20 bases between them. This CDR3 has 17 amino acids.

This clone was counted ten times or more. Other DNA sequences in the sample encode the same CDR3. This chain links TRBV5-4 with TRBJ2-3; D ambiguous. Germline lookup yields CDR1 SGHNT and CDR2 YYREEE (reference sequence). The CDR3 contains 12 residues. V was pared by 3 bases and J by 3 bases, with 5 bases between. The CDR3 region has the DNA TGTGCCAGCAGCTCGAGTACAGATACGCAGTATTTT. Protein sequence: CASSSSTDTQYF. Drawing the rest from reference TRBV5-4 and TRBJ2-3, the complete variable domain is ETGVTQSPTHLIKTRGQQVTLRCSSQSGHNTVSWYQQALGQGPQFIFQYYREEENGRGNFPPRFSGLQFPNYSSELNVNALELDDSALYLCASSSSTDTQYFGPGTRLTVL.

J is TRBJ1-5 and V is TRBV27; a weak D match, TRBD1 (6 bases). Deletions cut 6 bases from V and 6 bases from J, with 15 bases between. The CDR3 extends over 14 amino acids. Germline assignment: CDR1 MNHEY and CDR2 SMNVEV (reference sequence). CDR3 in amino acids: CASRHRVGRQPQHF. The CDR3 DNA sequence: TGTGCCAGCAGGCACAGGGTCGGTCGTCAGCCCCAGCATTTT.

This clone was detected only a few times. The V gene is TRBV12-5, the J gene TRBJ1-2, with 7 positions matching TRBD1. Germline V gene data show CDR1 as LGHNT and CDR2 as FRNRAP. The CDR3 loop spans 13 amino acids. With 4 bases clipped from V and 4 bases from J, the junction kept 3 bases outside the gene matches. CDR3 DNA: TGTGCTAGTGGTTCGGGGACAGCCTATGGCTACACCTTC. Translated: CASGSGTAYGYTF.

This clone appeared many times. The chain joins TRBV6-1 to TRBJ2-5; possibly TRBD2 for D (7 bases). The length of the CDR3 is 16 residues. V lost 7 bases and J lost 5, with 23 bases in between. The germline gives CDR1 MNHNS, CDR2 SASEGT. CDR3 in DNA: TGTGCCAGCACCCGACGACGGAACAGGGAGGGGGAGACCCAGTACTTC. This gives the protein CASTRRRNREGETQYF.

This clone was seen a handful of times. The V gene is TRBV28, the J gene TRBJ1-1; D might be TRBD1 (6 bases). CDR3 length: 14 residues. The V gene's germline CDR1 is MDHEN and CDR2 SYDVKM. Trimming took off 7 bases at V and 4 bases at J, with 16 bases between the two ends. CDR3 bases: TGTGCCAGCATCCCCCGGGGGCTCAGCACTGAAGCTTTCTTT. This gives the protein CASIPRGLSTEAFF.

This clone was found many times. The chain combines TRBV2 with TRBJ2-7; a weak D match, TRBD1 (5 bases). CDR3 length: 12 residues. Deletions cut 4 bases from V and 4 bases from J, with 8 bases between. CDR1 and CDR2 (germline): SNHLY, FYNNEI. As DNA, the CDR3 is TGTGCCAGCAGTGGTGCAGGGTACGAGCAGTACTTC. It encodes CASSGAGYEQYF. The full variable domain, in which reference TRBV2 and TRBJ2-7 provide the parts outside the CDR3, is EPEVTQTPSHQVTQMGQEVILRCVPISNHLYFYWYRQILGQKVEFLVSFYNNEISEKSEIFDDQFSVERPDGSNFTLKIRSTKLEDSAMYFCASSGAGYEQYFGPGTRLTVT.